Each of the 5 T cell receptor beta chains below was sequenced from the same sample in a study of blood T cells in healthy people across ages. A J-beta primer mix and a sample-barcoded 5' primer were used in a second PCR of roughly 6 to 11 cycles. TCRdb used MiXCR to reprocess the 5' RACE reads, holding one entry per CDR3 protein. Here the sample spans 800,000 or so distinct CDR3 sequences, 25% being singletons. This sample was shared with a second study, whose subject was T cells of mothers and their children.

Material for sequencing was blood. All receptors derive from a boy younger than 18 in good health.

This clonotype was counted at least ten times. The V gene is TRBV7-9, the J gene TRBJ2-7; D is unclear. Trimming removed 6 bases at V and 2 bases at J, with 8 bases between. From germline, CDR1 is SEHNR and CDR2 FQNEAQ (reference sequence). The CDR3 runs to 12 residues. CDR3 DNA sequence: TGTGCCAGCAGTCCAGGCGCCTACGAGCAGTACTTC. Translating gives CASSPGAYEQYF.

The V and J genes are TRBV30 and TRBJ2-7; 7 positions agree with TRBD1. The trim removed 4 bases at V and 5 bases at J, leaving 8 bases unmatched. The CDR3 covers 13 residues. CDR1 and CDR2 (germline): GTSNPN, SVGIG (reference sequence). CDR3 DNA: TGTGCCTGGAACAGGGGAGTCCTTGACGAGCAGTACTTC. Translating it yields CAWNRGVLDEQYF.

V usage is TRBV5-1 and J usage is TRBJ2-7; 9 nucleotides agree with TRBD1. The V segment lost 4 bases and the J segment 5 bases; nucleotides outside the gene matches: 13. CDR3 length equals 16 residues. The germline V gene encodes CDR1 SGHRS and CDR2 YFSETQ. In nucleotides, the CDR3 is TGCGCCAGCAGCGTACTTACCGGGACAGGGACGGACGAGCAGTACTTC. It translates to CASSVLTGTGTDEQYF.

J is TRBJ2-3 and V is TRBV28, with 9 bases matching TRBD1. Germline trimming cut 5 bases from V and 5 bases from J; bases unmatched to any gene: 14. Looked up from germline, CDR1 is MDHEN and CDR2 is SYDVKM. This CDR3 comprises 17 residues. This CDR3 is CASSPRDREEILDTQYF. The CDR3 nucleotides are TGTGCCAGCAGTCCACGGGACAGGGAGGAAATTTTAGATACGCAGTATTTT. The entire variable domain, with the rest obtained from reference TRBV28 and TRBJ2-3, is as follows: DVKVTQSSRYLVKRTGEKVFLECVQDMDHENMFWYRQDPGLGLRLIYFSYDVKMKEKGDIPEGYSVSREKKERFSLILESASTNQTSMYLCASSPRDREEILDTQYFGPGTRLTVL.

The chain uses TRBV7-2 and TRBJ1-6; perhaps TRBD1 as D (6 bases). From germline, CDR1 is SGHTA and CDR2 FQGNSA. The CDR3 has 15 residues. V was cut by 1 base and J by 5 bases, with 9 bases left in between. CDR3 coding DNA: TGTGCCAGCAGCTTAGGACAGGTTGATAATTCACCCCTCCACTTT. It translates to CASSLGQVDNSPLHF. Filled out from reference TRBV7-2 and TRBJ1-6, the complete variable domain reads GAGVSQSPSNKVTEKGKDVELRCDPISGHTALYWYRQSLGQGLEFLIYFQGNSAPDKSGLPSDRFSAERTGGSVSTLTIQRTQQEDSAVYLCASSLGQVDNSPLHFGNGTRLTVT.